This T cell receptor (beta chain) was obtained from a study of human T cells and chemical hapten exposure. For the study at large: The scalp of each patient received a weekly diphenylcyclopropenone dose for the full roughly 25-week study. Patch testing placed 0.01% DPC on the upper back, with readings at 6 days. General study results and limits: Counts of TCRs above 1 in 1000 frequency stayed unchanged with DPC sensitization.

This clonotype turned up a few times. Its matching antigen is unknown. From the RACE reads, TCRdb called clonotypes with MiXCR, one entry per CDR3 protein. The table records around 350,000 distinct CDR3 sequences, approximately 5.8% of them present only once. Time point here: pre-sensitization, week 0. As for treatment: therapeutic diphenylcyclopropenone sensitization with weekly scalp DPC. Blood draws preceded each patch test application. This CDR3 has 14 residues. The V and J ends lost 1 base and 6 bases respectively, with 11 bases between them. Germline V gene sequence: CDR1 SGDLS, CDR2 YYNGEE. Sequencing used whole blood, obtained in connection with sensitization to the hapten diphenylcyclopropenone (DPC). The source is a woman in her late teens or twenties with alopecia areata. Some clones in this sample may be carry-over from other donors' samples. The rearrangement uses TRBV9 and TRBJ2-1; a weak D match, TRBD2 (6 bases). As DNA, the CDR3 is TGTGCCAGCAGCGTAAAGGGACTGATCAATGAGCAGTTCTTC. Protein: CASSVKGLINEQFF. Drawing the rest from reference TRBV9 and TRBJ2-1, the complete variable domain is DSGVTQTPKHLITATGQRVTLRCSPRSGDLSVYWYQQSLDQGLQFLIQYYNGEERAKGNILERFSAQQFPDLHSELNLSSLELGDSALYFCASSVKGLINEQFFGPGTRLTVL.